These T cell receptor beta chains were read from a single sample in a study of cytomegalovirus exposure and HLA in healthy donors. Repertoires were generated with immunoSEQ multiplex PCR, while TCRdb's copy carries only in-frame clones and drops some. The table has under 250,000 clones, approximately 80% seen once. Sequencing was performed on PBMCs. All receptors come from a man over 45 in good health and CMV-seronegative. The CDR3 runs from the conserved cysteine through the conserved F or W. The order of the fields is V gene, J gene, clone size, D gene, CDR3 protein, CDR3 DNA. D genes are given only for firm matches. Some rows mark clone size as missing; the rest say once, few, many or name a class of expanded clone.

TRBV28	TRBJ1-5	-	TRBD1	CASSALTGYSNQPQHF	TGTGCCAGCAGTGCCTTGACAGGGTATAGCAATCAGCCCCAGCATTTT
TRBV7-7	TRBJ2-3	-	TRBD2	CASSLTSGGTDTQYF	TGTGCCAGCAGCCTGACTAGCGGAGGCACAGATACGCAGTATTTT
TRBV28	TRBJ2-7	-	-	CASSLYTGRATYEQYF	TGTGCCAGCAGTTTATATACAGGGCGGGCGACCTACGAGCAGTACTTC
TRBV6-1	TRBJ1-2	-	-	CASIPLERPDYGYTF	TGTGCCAGCATTCCATTAGAGCGACCCGACTATGGCTACACCTTC
TRBV6-6	TRBJ2-1	-	TRBD1	CASSPTGAVGVDEQFF	TGTGCCAGCAGTCCCACAGGGGCCGTGGGGGTAGATGAGCAGTTCTTC
TRBV6-5	TRBJ1-1	-	-	CASRVGGRSEAFF	TGTGCCAGCCGGGTCGGGGGTAGATCTGAAGCTTTCTTT
TRBV4-1	TRBJ2-7	-	TRBD2	CASSLASGASYEQYF	TGCGCCAGCAGCCTAGCTAGCGGGGCTTCCTACGAGCAGTACTTC
TRBV27	TRBJ2-3	once	-	CASRPDRRDTQYF	TGTGCCAGCAGGCCGGACAGACGAGATACGCAGTATTTT
TRBV4-1	TRBJ2-1	-	-	CASSQRTVNEQFF	TGCGCCAGCAGCCAGCGGACTGTTAATGAGCAGTTCTTC
TRBV7-2	TRBJ2-5	once	-	CASSRGPPETQYF	TGTGCCAGCAGCCGCGGCCCGCCGGAGACCCAGTACTTC
TRBV6-1	TRBJ1-5	-	TRBD1	CASSERDRGNQPQHF	TGTGCCAGCAGTGAACGGGACAGGGGCAATCAGCCCCAGCATTTT
TRBV2	TRBJ2-7	-	-	CASRPVAGSYEQYF	TGTGCCAGCCGTCCAGTCGCAGGGTCCTACGAGCAGTACTTC